The subject of this entry is one T cell receptor beta chain. The target antigen is unknown. The data are from a study of regulatory T cells in long-lasting Graves disease. Time point described: newly diagnosed GD, antithyroid drugs for less than 3 months. RNA extracted from PBMCs served as the sequencing template. The trim removed 7 bases at V and 6 bases at J, leaving 8 bases unmatched. Germline lookup yields CDR1 SNHLY and CDR2 FYNNEI. This CDR3 contains 14 residues. Building the TCR beta libraries relied on iRepertoire HTBI primers, and CDR3 regions underwent Arm-PCR. Using its own MiXCR run on the multiplex PCR reads, TCRdb lists one record per CDR3 protein. The sample lists around 400,000 distinct CDR3 sequences, roughly a sixth occurring once. Study conclusions and caveats: Graves' patients with persistent disease showed TCR diversity lower than patients newly diagnosed.

The V and J genes are TRBV2 and TRBJ2-2; 7 nucleotides match TRBD2. Source: peripheral blood mononuclear cells (PBMCs), taken at new diagnosis, from a patient treated with antithyroid drugs. This sequence was found in a female donor with Graves disease. The CDR3 DNA sequence: TGTGCCAGCACCTTACTGGGGGGGTCCGGGGAGCTGTTTTTT. This encodes CASTLLGGSGELFF.